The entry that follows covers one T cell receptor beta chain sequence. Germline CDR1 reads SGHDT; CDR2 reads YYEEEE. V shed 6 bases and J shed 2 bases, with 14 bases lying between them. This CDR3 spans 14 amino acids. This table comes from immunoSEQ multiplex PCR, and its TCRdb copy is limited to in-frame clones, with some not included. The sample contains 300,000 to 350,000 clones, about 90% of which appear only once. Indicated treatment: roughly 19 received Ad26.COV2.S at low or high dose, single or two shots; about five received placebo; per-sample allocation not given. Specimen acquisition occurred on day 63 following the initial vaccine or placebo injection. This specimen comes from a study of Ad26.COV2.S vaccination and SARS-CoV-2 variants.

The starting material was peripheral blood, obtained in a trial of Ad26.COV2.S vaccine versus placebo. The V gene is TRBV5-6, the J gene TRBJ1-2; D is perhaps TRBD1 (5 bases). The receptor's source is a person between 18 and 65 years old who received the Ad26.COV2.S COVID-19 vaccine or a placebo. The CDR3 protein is CASIRDPGNYGYTF. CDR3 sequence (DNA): TGTGCCAGCATCCGGGACCCAGGGAACTATGGCTACACCTTC.